This entry describes one TCR beta chain. Its target is unknown. CDR3 length: 15 residues. From germline, CDR1 is SNHLY and CDR2 FYNNEI. Trimming removed 6 bases from V and 3 bases from J, with 14 bases in between. Measured with immunoSEQ multiplex PCR; TCRdb has only the in-frame clones, and not every one. Of fewer than 30,000 clones detected, around 82% appear once; the ten largest clones hold 1.4%. These data belong to a study of vaccination effects on CD4 cells after COVID-19. General study findings and limits: Few convalescent patients and no early post-infection timepoints were included in the study.

ViraFEST expansion of antigen-specific CD4+ T cells with viral peptide pools preceded sequencing. Following an approximately eleven-day culture, CD4+ T cells were purified. Either the mRNA-1273 or the BNT162b2 vaccine was given to participants as two doses. This chain connects TRBV2 to TRBJ2-2; the D gene is possibly TRBD2 (5 bases). The receptor was isolated from a human donor who received a COVID-19 vaccine. Some clones in this sample may be carry-over from other donors' samples. The sample in question was CD4+ T cells from PBMCs cultured with HCoV-NL63 spike peptides, obtained after COVID-19 vaccination. CDR3 region: CASRAGSSDTGELFF. DNA of the CDR3: TGTGCCAGCAGGGCTGGGAGCTCGGACACCGGGGAGCTGTTTTTT.